In this sample, the clone carrying this T cell receptor (beta chain) turned up once. Its target is unknown. This sample was included in a study of blood T cells in healthy people across ages. Study observations and caveats: Whereas aged donors had fewer naive CD4+ cells, long-lived donors had more of them and higher diversity.

Sample-barcoded 5' priming and a J-beta primer mix drove a second PCR of roughly 6 to 12 cycles. TCRdb called the 5' RACE reads again in MiXCR, with one record for every CDR3 protein. The table records more than 650,000 distinct CDR3 sequences, less than 70% of them present only once. Germline CDR1 SGDLS, CDR2 YYNGEE. This CDR3 has 14 residues. Deletions cut 3 bases from V and 1 base from J, with 10 bases between. The rearrangement uses TRBV9 and TRBJ1-1; D might be TRBD1 (5 bases). The sample was blood. This TCR was recovered from a man older than 75 in good health. The DNA of the CDR3 is TGTGCCAGCAGCGAGGGACTTAGGAACACTGAAGCTTTCTTT. Translated, it gives CASSEGLRNTEAFF. The variable domain in full, with the rest retrieved from reference TRBV9 and TRBJ1-1, is DSGVTQTPKHLITATGQRVTLRCSPRSGDLSVYWYQQSLDQGLQFLIQYYNGEERAKGNILERFSAQQFPDLHSELNLSSLELGDSALYFCASSEGLRNTEAFFGQGTRLTVV.